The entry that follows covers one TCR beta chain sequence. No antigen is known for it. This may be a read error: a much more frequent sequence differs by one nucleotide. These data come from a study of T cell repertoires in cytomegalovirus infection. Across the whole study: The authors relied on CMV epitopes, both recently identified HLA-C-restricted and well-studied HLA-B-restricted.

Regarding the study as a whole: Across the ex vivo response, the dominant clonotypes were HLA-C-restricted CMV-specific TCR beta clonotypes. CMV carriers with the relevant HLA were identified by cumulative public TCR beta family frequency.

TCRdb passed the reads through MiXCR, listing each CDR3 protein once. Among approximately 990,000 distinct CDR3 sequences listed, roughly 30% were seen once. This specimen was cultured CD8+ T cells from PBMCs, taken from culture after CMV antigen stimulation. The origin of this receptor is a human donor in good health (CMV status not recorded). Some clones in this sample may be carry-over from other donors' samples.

The CDR3 coding sequence is TGTGCCAGCAATCAGGGTCTGGAAAACAAGGAGCAGTTCTTC. Translating gives CASNQGLENKEQFF. The chain is built from TRBV7-6 and TRBJ2-1; D perhaps matches TRBD1 (5 bases). CDR3 length equals 14 residues. Germline values: CDR1 SGHVS, CDR2 FNYEAQ.